The rows below give T cell receptor beta chains drawn from one sample of a study of regulatory T cells in long-lasting Graves disease. TCRdb re-derived calls from the multiplex PCR reads in MiXCR, one entry per CDR3 protein. The data hold approximately 400,000 distinct CDR3 sequences, with about 11% observed a single time. The sample was also reused in another study, on T cells in Graves' hyperthyroidism and ophthalmopathy.

The sample was peripheral blood mononuclear cells (PBMCs), taken at new diagnosis, from a patient treated with antithyroid drugs. Receptors were obtained from a woman between 18 and 30 years old with Graves disease. CDR3s include the opening cysteine and the closing phenylalanine or tryptophan. A D gene is named only where the DNA matches it firmly. Clone size, where shown, is once, few, many, or a class for clones that have expanded.

cdr3_length: 14; clone_size: -; v_call: TRBV12-3/TRBV12-4; j_call: TRBJ2-2; d_call: -; cdr3_aa: CASNNRGLSGELFF; cdr3_nt: TGTGCCAGCAACAACCGGGGGCTAAGCGGGGAGCTGTTTTTT
cdr3_length: 15; clone_size: few; v_call: TRBV12-5; j_call: TRBJ2-7; d_call: -; cdr3_aa: CASGLPRDKTYEQYF; cdr3_nt: TGTGCTAGTGGTTTGCCCCGGGACAAGACCTACGAGCAGTACTTC
cdr3_length: 14; clone_size: -; v_call: TRBV20-1; j_call: TRBJ2-1; d_call: TRBD2; cdr3_aa: CMGSAGGPSLEQFF; cdr3_nt: TGCATGGGGTCAGCGGGAGGGCCCTCCCTTGAGCAGTTCTTC
cdr3_length: 15; clone_size: -; v_call: TRBV11-2; j_call: TRBJ1-1; d_call: -; cdr3_aa: CASSLVGFGNTEAFF; cdr3_nt: TGTGCCAGCAGCTTAGTGGGGTTTGGGAACACTGAAGCTTTCTTT
cdr3_length: 18; clone_size: many; v_call: TRBV5-5; j_call: TRBJ2-2; d_call: TRBD1; cdr3_aa: CASSLFDRGLLVTGELFF; cdr3_nt: TGTGCCAGCAGCTTGTTCGACAGGGGGCTGTTAGTCACCGGGGAGCTGTTTTTT
cdr3_length: 16; clone_size: many; v_call: TRBV9; j_call: TRBJ1-4; d_call: TRBD1; cdr3_aa: CASSSWDRANNEKLFF; cdr3_nt: TGTGCCAGCAGCTCCTGGGACAGGGCGAATAATGAAAAACTGTTTTTT
cdr3_length: 17; clone_size: few; v_call: TRBV4-3; j_call: TRBJ2-2; d_call: TRBD2; cdr3_aa: CASSQFRSSGDTGELFF; cdr3_nt: TGCGCCAGCAGCCAATTTCGGAGTAGCGGGGACACCGGGGAGCTGTTTTTT
cdr3_length: 15; clone_size: many; v_call: TRBV9; j_call: TRBJ2-1; d_call: -; cdr3_aa: CASSVAPQGRDEQFF; cdr3_nt: TGTGCCAGCAGCGTAGCTCCACAGGGTAGGGATGAGCAGTTCTTC
cdr3_length: 12; clone_size: few; v_call: TRBV27; j_call: TRBJ2-7; d_call: -; cdr3_aa: CASSASSYEQYF; cdr3_nt: TGTGCCAGCAGTGCGTCCTCCTACGAGCAGTACTTC
cdr3_length: 19; clone_size: many; v_call: TRBV7-2; j_call: TRBJ2-7; d_call: -; cdr3_aa: CASSPNEAWGRDLGYEQYF; cdr3_nt: TGTGCCAGCAGCCCAAACGAAGCTTGGGGGCGGGATTTGGGCTACGAGCAGTACTTC
cdr3_length: 15; clone_size: many; v_call: TRBV5-1; j_call: TRBJ1-1; d_call: -; cdr3_aa: CASSLQGFINTEAFF; cdr3_nt: TGCGCCAGCAGCCTGCAGGGGTTCATAAACACTGAAGCTTTCTTT
cdr3_length: 16; clone_size: -; v_call: TRBV5-6; j_call: TRBJ2-2; d_call: TRBD1; cdr3_aa: CASSSTGGPNTGELFF; cdr3_nt: TGTGCCAGCAGCTCGACAGGGGGACCGAACACCGGGGAGCTGTTTTTT
cdr3_length: 15; clone_size: many; v_call: TRBV5-1; j_call: TRBJ1-2; d_call: TRBD1; cdr3_aa: CASSLPGTGLRGYTF; cdr3_nt: TGCGCCAGCAGCTTGCCCGGGACAGGGTTACGTGGCTACACCTTC
cdr3_length: 15; clone_size: -; v_call: TRBV19; j_call: TRBJ2-4; d_call: TRBD1; cdr3_aa: CASSIGGTGGDIQYF; cdr3_nt: TGTGCCAGTAGTATAGGAGGGACAGGGGGCGACATTCAGTACTTC
cdr3_length: 14; clone_size: many; v_call: TRBV28; j_call: TRBJ1-5; d_call: TRBD1; cdr3_aa: CASKGTGDSQPQHF; cdr3_nt: TGTGCCAGCAAGGGCACGGGGGACAGTCAGCCCCAGCATTTT
cdr3_length: 14; clone_size: many; v_call: TRBV2; j_call: TRBJ2-2; d_call: -; cdr3_aa: CASSEGRGTGELFF; cdr3_nt: TGTGCCAGCAGTGAGGGCAGGGGCACCGGGGAGCTGTTTTTT
cdr3_length: 16; clone_size: -; v_call: TRBV15; j_call: TRBJ1-3; d_call: -; cdr3_aa: CATSRDLSTGPDTIYF; cdr3_nt: TGTGCCACCAGCAGAGATCTCTCGACAGGTCCGGACACCATATATTTT
cdr3_length: 15; clone_size: few; v_call: TRBV9; j_call: TRBJ2-1; d_call: TRBD2; cdr3_aa: CASSVGGRGYNEQFF; cdr3_nt: TGTGCCAGCAGCGTAGGCGGGAGAGGGTACAATGAGCAGTTCTTC
cdr3_length: 13; clone_size: -; v_call: TRBV9; j_call: TRBJ2-2; d_call: TRBD1; cdr3_aa: CASSVRQGGELFF; cdr3_nt: TGTGCCAGCAGCGTTCGACAGGGCGGGGAGCTGTTTTTT
cdr3_length: 12; clone_size: many; v_call: TRBV2; j_call: TRBJ1-6; d_call: -; cdr3_aa: CASRGPYSPLHF; cdr3_nt: TGTGCCAGCAGAGGACCCTATTCACCCCTCCACTTT
cdr3_length: 17; clone_size: -; v_call: TRBV5-1; j_call: TRBJ2-3; d_call: TRBD2; cdr3_aa: CASSLARTSGATDTQYF; cdr3_nt: TGCGCCAGCAGCTTGGCCCGGACTAGCGGTGCCACAGATACGCAGTATTTT
cdr3_length: 16; clone_size: many; v_call: TRBV7-8; j_call: TRBJ2-2; d_call: -; cdr3_aa: CASRTPRTGNTGELFF; cdr3_nt: TGTGCCAGCAGAACTCCTAGAACAGGGAACACCGGGGAGCTGTTTTTT
cdr3_length: 14; clone_size: many; v_call: TRBV6-2/TRBV6-3; j_call: TRBJ2-2; d_call: TRBD1; cdr3_aa: CASREGGRTGELFF; cdr3_nt: TGTGCCAGCCGAGAAGGGGGCAGAACCGGGGAGCTGTTTTTT
cdr3_length: 14; clone_size: many; v_call: TRBV2; j_call: TRBJ2-7; d_call: -; cdr3_aa: CASSGQRTTYEQYF; cdr3_nt: TGTGCCAGCAGTGGACAGCGGACCACCTACGAGCAGTACTTC
cdr3_length: 17; clone_size: -; v_call: TRBV4-3; j_call: TRBJ2-1; d_call: TRBD2; cdr3_aa: CASSQASGSSGGNEQFF; cdr3_nt: TGCGCCAGCAGCCAAGCGAGCGGGAGTTCAGGAGGGAATGAGCAGTTCTTC
cdr3_length: 16; clone_size: many; v_call: TRBV6-1; j_call: TRBJ2-2; d_call: TRBD2; cdr3_aa: CASSPGGGLNTGELFF; cdr3_nt: TGTGCCAGCAGTCCGGGCGGGGGTCTGAACACCGGGGAGCTGTTTTTT
cdr3_length: 14; clone_size: few; v_call: TRBV9; j_call: TRBJ2-3; d_call: -; cdr3_aa: CASRKDPFTDTQYF; cdr3_nt: TGTGCCAGCAGAAAGGACCCATTCACAGATACGCAGTATTTT
cdr3_length: 12; clone_size: many; v_call: TRBV12-3/TRBV12-4; j_call: TRBJ2-3; d_call: -; cdr3_aa: CASSPGAGTQYF; cdr3_nt: TGTGCCAGCAGCCCTGGGGCTGGTACGCAGTATTTT
cdr3_length: 13; clone_size: many; v_call: TRBV27; j_call: TRBJ2-6; d_call: -; cdr3_aa: CASSHTGANVLTF; cdr3_nt: TGTGCCAGCAGTCACACTGGGGCCAACGTCCTGACTTTC
cdr3_length: 13; clone_size: many; v_call: TRBV6-1; j_call: TRBJ1-3; d_call: -; cdr3_aa: CASTYSLGNTIYF; cdr3_nt: TGTGCCAGCACCTATTCTCTCGGAAACACCATATATTTT
cdr3_length: 14; clone_size: many; v_call: TRBV27; j_call: TRBJ1-1; d_call: -; cdr3_aa: CASSSGHPRTEAFF; cdr3_nt: TGTGCCAGCAGTTCGGGACACCCGAGGACTGAAGCTTTCTTT